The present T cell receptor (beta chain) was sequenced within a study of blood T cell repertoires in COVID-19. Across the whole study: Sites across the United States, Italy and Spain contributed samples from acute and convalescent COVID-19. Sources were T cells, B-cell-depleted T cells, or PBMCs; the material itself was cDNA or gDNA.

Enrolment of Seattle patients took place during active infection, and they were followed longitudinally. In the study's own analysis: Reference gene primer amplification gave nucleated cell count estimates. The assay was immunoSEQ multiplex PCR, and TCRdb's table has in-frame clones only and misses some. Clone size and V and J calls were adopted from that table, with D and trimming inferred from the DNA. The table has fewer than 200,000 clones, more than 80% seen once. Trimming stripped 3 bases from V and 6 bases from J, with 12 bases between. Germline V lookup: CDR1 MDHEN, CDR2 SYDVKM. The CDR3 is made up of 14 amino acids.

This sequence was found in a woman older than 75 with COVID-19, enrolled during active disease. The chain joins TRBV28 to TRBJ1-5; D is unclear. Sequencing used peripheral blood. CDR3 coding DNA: TGTGCCAGCAGTTTGGAAGGAGGGATTCAGCCCCAGCATTTT. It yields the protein CASSLEGGIQPQHF.